The 14 T cell receptor beta chains given below trace back to one sample, sequenced in a study of T cells in Graves' hyperthyroidism and ophthalmopathy. The investigators amplified TCR beta CDR3 regions from RNA transcripts. Using the HTBI primer set, a first-round RT-PCR was run on the TCR CDR3. TCRdb independently ran MiXCR on the multiplex PCR reads; one entry per CDR3 protein. The sample holds about 610,000 distinct CDR3 sequences, roughly 46% seen once. Specimen: peripheral blood or thyroid tissue (not recorded which). The source of these receptors is a woman aged 18-29 years with Graves' hyperthyroidism.

This clonotype was seen at least ten times. The chain links TRBV15 to TRBJ2-2, with D unclear. V was shortened by 1 base and J by 6 bases, with 21 bases between the two germline ends. The CDR3 is 18 residues long. Germline loops: CDR1 LNHNV, CDR2 YYDKDF (reference sequence). Written as DNA, the CDR3 is TGTGCCACCAGCAGAGCTCAGCTACGGCCGCTCCCCCCCGGGGAGCTGTTTTTT. Its translation is CATSRAQLRPLPPGELFF.

This clonotype appeared many times. The CDR3 nucleotides are TGCAGTGCGAGGAATCAAGACTATGGCTACACCTTC. Protein: CSARNQDYGYTF. The chain joins TRBV20-1 to TRBJ1-2; D is unclear. CDR1 is DFQATT, CDR2 SNEGSKA, per germline (reference sequence). V lost 6 bases and J lost 3, with 11 bases in between. The CDR3 runs to 12 residues.

Ten or more counts support this clonotype. This chain connects TRBV12-3 or TRBV12-4 to TRBJ2-7, with 9 bases matching TRBD2. This CDR3 is 15 amino acids long. The V and J ends lost 3 bases and 5 bases, in that order; junction bases with no gene match: 8. In DNA, the CDR3 is TGTGCCAGCAGTTTTATTAGCGGGAGTCTAGACGAGCAGTACTTC. This sequence encodes CASSFISGSLDEQYF.

Of note for this clonotype: The final CDR3 position lacks the conserved phenylalanine or tryptophan, pointing to a likely read error. The DNA is left out, because the CDR3 cannot be placed on it with certainty; the CDR3 is given as TCRdb lists it. The chain uses TRBV7-8 and TRBJ1-1. CDR1 is SGHVS and CDR2 is FQNEAQ in the germline V gene. The length of the CDR3 is 8 amino acids, counting both ends. The CDR3 protein is CASSQLLP.

About this clonotype: Compared with germline, one end of the junction differs, possibly owing to a read error. V is TRBV20-1 and J is TRBJ2-6, with D tentatively TRBD1 (5 bases). Germline CDR1 DFQATT, CDR2 SNEGSKA (reference sequence). CDR3 length equals 18 residues. The chain's CDR3 is CSASRVLDRTSGANGLTF. CDR3 bases: TGCAGTGCTAGTCGGGTTCTTGACAGAACCTCTGGGGCCAACGGCCTGACTTTC.

This clonotype was counted once. This may be a read error: a much more frequent sequence differs by one nucleotide. The chain is built from TRBV10-3 and TRBJ1-5, with D perhaps TRBD1 (5 bases). Germline assignment: CDR1 ENHRY and CDR2 SYGVKD. This CDR3 is 18 amino acids long. CDR3 bases: TGTGCCAGCAGTGAGCCCCAGGGTGGGCGGAGTAGCAATCAGCTCCAGCATTTT. Translated, it gives CASSEPQGGRSSNQLQHF.

Ten or more counts support this clonotype. This chain links TRBV2 with TRBJ2-2; perhaps TRBD2 as D (6 bases). Trimming removed 6 bases from V and 3 bases from J, with 20 bases in between. The CDR3 length is 17 residues. Germline V CDR1 and CDR2: SNHLY, FYNNEI. CDR3 amino acids: CASSPVSGSSYTGELFF. In DNA form, the CDR3 reads TGTGCCAGCAGCCCCGTCTCCGGGAGTTCGTACACCGGGGAGCTGTTTTTT.

As to this clonotype: This clone may be a read error of a much larger clone one base away. The CDR3 spells CASRGFEQYF. CDR3 DNA sequence: TGTGCCAGCAGAGGCTTCGAGCAGTACTTC. The chain employs TRBV2 and TRBJ2-7; D remains unclear. Trimming took 6 bases from V and 6 from J, leaving 6 bases between them. Germline values: CDR1 SNHLY, CDR2 FYNNEI. CDR3 length: 10 residues.

This clonotype has only a few counts. V and J are TRBV20-1 and TRBJ2-5; D is unclear. V was clipped by 6 bases and J by 5 bases, with 7 bases between them. The CDR3 covers 10 residues. The germline gives CDR1 DFQATT, CDR2 SNEGSKA (reference sequence). In DNA, the CDR3 is TGCAGTGCCGAGGTTGAGACCCAGTACTTC. It is translated as CSAEVETQYF.

This clonotype came up many times. The genes are TRBV4-1 and TRBJ2-7; D might be TRBD1 (6 bases). The CDR3 length is 14 residues. V lost 4 bases and J lost 0, with 10 bases in between. Germline assignment: CDR1 MGHRA and CDR2 YSYEKL. Here the CDR3 DNA reads TGCGCCAGCAGCCGACAGGTCAGCTCCTACGAGCAGTACTTC. Translating gives CASSRQVSSYEQYF.

DNA of the CDR3: TGCAGTGCTAGGCCCCACGCGAGGGACACCGGGGAGCTGTTTTTT. It translates to CSARPHARDTGELFF. The chain carries TRBV20-1 and TRBJ2-2; tentatively, D is TRBD2 (5 bases). The V and J ends lost 3 bases and 3 bases respectively, with 14 bases between them. The CDR3 loop spans 15 amino acids. Germline CDR1 reads DFQATT; CDR2 reads SNEGSKA (reference sequence).

Ten or more counts support this clonotype. J is TRBJ2-5 and V is TRBV12-5; 7 nucleotides line up with TRBD1. V lost 7 bases, J lost 4 bases, and 6 bases stayed unmatched. The germline V gene encodes CDR1 LGHNT and CDR2 FRNRAP. CDR3 size: 13 residues. CDR3 sequence (DNA): TGTGCTAGTGTCCAACAGGGGCGAGAGACCCAGTACTTC. Encoded protein: CASVQQGRETQYF.

This chain joins TRBV6-5 and TRBJ1-5; D gene uncertain. The germline V gene has CDR1 MNHEY and CDR2 SVGAGI. With 1 base removed from V and 4 bases from J, the gap between germline ends came to 8 bases. CDR3 size: 14 residues. The CDR3 DNA reads TGTGCCAGCAGTTACTTGGGAGCGAATCAGCCCCAGCATTTT. The encoded protein is CASSYLGANQPQHF.

This clonotype has just one count. This may arise from a read error, as a much more abundant clone is one base away. This chain links TRBV20-1 with TRBJ2-2; either TRBD1 or TRBD2 may supply D (5 bases each). From germline, CDR1 is DFQATT and CDR2 SNEGSKA (reference sequence). The CDR3 is 20 residues long. DNA of the CDR3: TGCAGTGCTAGACGGCCCGGGGCCTACTCCATACACGCGAACACCGAGGAGCTGTTTTTT. It codes for CSARRPGAYSIHANTEELFF.